These T cell receptor beta chains were read from a single sample in a study of cytomegalovirus exposure and HLA in healthy donors. Profiling relied on immunoSEQ multiplex PCR, and the TCRdb table lists in-frame clones only, not all of them. The table includes fewer than 200,000 clones, roughly 85% detected once. Material: PBMCs. These TCRs come from a young man in good health and CMV-seropositive. Both conserved end residues are part of each CDR3. The order of the fields is clone size, V gene, J gene, CDR3 protein. Some rows have no size entry. The others give once, few or many, or a class for an expanded clone.

abundance: -
v_gene: TRBV19
j_gene: TRBJ2-5
CDR3aa: CASHPSRGGSETQYF

abundance: -
v_gene: TRBV6-5
j_gene: TRBJ1-4
CDR3aa: CASRDTYFEKLFF

abundance: -
v_gene: TRBV6-5
j_gene: TRBJ2-7
CDR3aa: CASSYSSQGLVDEQYF

abundance: once
v_gene: TRBV9
j_gene: TRBJ2-3
CDR3aa: CASSVTSGASTDTQYF

abundance: -
v_gene: TRBV2
j_gene: TRBJ2-3
CDR3aa: CAIGGTSGSVSTDTQYF

abundance: -
v_gene: TRBV9
j_gene: TRBJ2-1
CDR3aa: CASSVSARGVYNEQFF

abundance: -
v_gene: TRBV19
j_gene: TRBJ1-2
CDR3aa: CAISQGGYGYTF

abundance: -
v_gene: TRBV30
j_gene: TRBJ2-2
CDR3aa: CAWSRSDTGELFF

abundance: -
v_gene: TRBV30
j_gene: TRBJ1-2
CDR3aa: CAWSVQGGTYGYTF

abundance: -
v_gene: TRBV6-1
j_gene: TRBJ1-2
CDR3aa: CASSEPQQAYGYTF

abundance: once
v_gene: TRBV6-4
j_gene: TRBJ2-7
CDR3aa: CASTPLAYEQYF

abundance: -
v_gene: TRBV6-5
j_gene: TRBJ1-4
CDR3aa: CASSRKAAVEKLFF

abundance: -
v_gene: TRBV29-1
j_gene: TRBJ2-3
CDR3aa: CSVLPGFPSTDTQYF

abundance: -
v_gene: TRBV4-1
j_gene: TRBJ2-4
CDR3aa: CASSHLAAVPKNIQYF

abundance: -
v_gene: TRBV30
j_gene: TRBJ1-6
CDR3aa: CACSGYYNSPLHF

abundance: -
v_gene: TRBV29-1
j_gene: TRBJ2-1
CDR3aa: CSVEGLAGNEQFF